The following is a TCR beta chain sequence with its context. The antigen remains unidentified. These data originate in a study of cytomegalovirus exposure and HLA in healthy donors. Across the study: T cells numbering about 179 million yielded approximately 100 million unique TCR beta sequences in an earlier analysis. Study-wide results and limits: The authors later found TCR association rates varying by HLA locus, with DRB1 most and HLA-C fewest. The HLA-A and HLA-B alleles of most subjects were reportedly predicted accurately from TCR beta sequences.

PCR was performed using 60 Vbeta and 13 Jbeta primers. Clones were sequenced by immunoSEQ multiplex PCR, and TCRdb holds only the in-frame ones, with some missing. The listing contains about 58,000 clones. In nominal health when sampled, donors likely had unrecorded immune exposures nonetheless. The germline V gene has CDR1 SNHLY and CDR2 FYNNEI. The V and J ends lost 6 bases and 8 bases, in that order; junction bases with no gene match: 5. This CDR3 has 13 amino acids. The genes are TRBV2 and TRBJ1-4; TRBD1 matches at 8 bases. The TCR comes from a woman aged 18-29 years in good health and CMV-seronegative. Sequenced sample: PBMCs. As DNA, the CDR3 is TGTGCCAGCAGGACAGGGGCTCAAGAAAAACTGTTTTTT. This gives the protein CASRTGAQEKLFF.